The rows below give T cell receptor beta chains drawn from one sample of a study of OX40 agonist ivuxolimab in advanced cancers. TCRdb keeps only in-frame clones here, not all; method: immunoSEQ multiplex PCR. This sample carries about 77,000 clones, around 86% of them seen once, and the ten largest clones take 6.2%. The input for sequencing was CD4+ or CD8+ T cells sorted from blood, taken in a trial of the OX40 agonist ivuxolimab. The receptors were sampled from an adult with an advanced solid tumor such as melanoma, head and neck, liver or kidney cancer. The CDR3 runs from the conserved cysteine through the conserved F or W.

v_call	j_call	cdr3_aa
TRBV4-3	TRBJ1-3	CASSQDLSRDAGNTIYF
TRBV7-9	TRBJ1-2	CASSLSARVGGYTF
TRBV7-8	TRBJ1-1	CASSLRGRTEAFF
TRBV28	TRBJ2-3	CASRAGDTQYF
TRBV15	TRBJ1-1	CATSSRQGGTEAFF
TRBV19	TRBJ1-1	CASNYGASPHTEAFF
TRBV28	TRBJ2-7	CASSLIIRTYEQYF
TRBV14	TRBJ2-2	CASSQGQGAFNTGELFF
TRBV29-1	TRBJ1-1	CSVGGGMNTEAFF
TRBV19	TRBJ2-3	CASSIIGVGQSTDTQYF
TRBV2	TRBJ2-4	CASSEGQVDIQYF
TRBV30	TRBJ1-1	CAWSVPGNTEAFF
TRBV28	TRBJ1-2	CASSFKGWRYTF
TRBV6-1	TRBJ1-3	CASSGQGGGTIYF
TRBV6-1	TRBJ1-2	CASRQGPPDGYTF
TRBV28	TRBJ1-2	CASSELANYGYTF
TRBV12-5	TRBJ1-1	CASGPGTGRRDTEAFF
TRBV27	TRBJ2-5	CASKQGRLGETQYF
TRBV10-3	TRBJ2-7	CAISATGMVLEQYF
TRBV5-6	TRBJ1-6	CASSLAGAELSPLHF
TRBV10-2	TRBJ1-6	CASSDMGQGVSPLHF
TRBV5-4	TRBJ2-1	CASSGADRGQASNEQFF
TRBV6-5	TRBJ2-7	CASSYDGLSYEQYF
TRBV5-4	TRBJ1-2	CASSHRDRERYTF
TRBV27	TRBJ1-3	CASSPRSSGNTIYF
TRBV30	TRBJ1-5	CAWSVQGLSNQPQHF
TRBV14	TRBJ2-2	CASSRDPTGELFF
TRBV18	TRBJ2-7	CASSRDTGIGSYEQYF
TRBV29-1	TRBJ2-5	CSVWTGVYQETQYF
TRBV5-6	TRBJ2-3	CASSLSGPSTDTQYF
TRBV27	TRBJ1-2	CASRDTRPNYGYTF
TRBV6-1	TRBJ2-3	CASSGRLGSTDTQYF
TRBV1	TRBJ2-1	CTSSQAPSLYYNEQFF
TRBV5-4	TRBJ1-2	CASSSGKGGYTF
TRBV12-5	TRBJ2-1	CASGRQLGDEQFF
TRBV25-1	TRBJ2-4	CASSEFKGAANIQYF
TRBV6-6	TRBJ2-1	CASSYHEGGNEQFF
TRBV11-2	TRBJ1-2	CASSPLGSLLYGYTF
TRBV7-9	TRBJ1-4	CASSLTGPPIPEKLFF
TRBV29-1	TRBJ1-1	CSYGQGNTEAFF
TRBV19	TRBJ1-5	CASSIPPDQPQHF
TRBV4-1	TRBJ2-3	CASSQGTLLDTQYF
TRBV7-8	TRBJ2-5	CASSLITVQETQYF
TRBV28	TRBJ2-7	CASSKGGAGREQYF
TRBV27	TRBJ2-7	CASSLTSGGQQYF
TRBV6-5	TRBJ1-2	CASRLDSAYGYTF
TRBV7-2	TRBJ2-7	CASSSRGGTTYEQYF
TRBV11-2	TRBJ2-3	CASSPQMMSTDTQYF
TRBV5-4	TRBJ2-7	CASSPPGGLYEQYF
TRBV10-1	TRBJ2-3	CASSGISTDTQYF
TRBV19	TRBJ1-2	CASTTFGGGYTF
TRBV5-1	TRBJ2-6	CASSLTEATGANVLTF
TRBV5-1	TRBJ2-5	CASSQQETQYF
TRBV30	TRBJ1-1	CAWSPGTGGTFF
TRBV28	TRBJ2-6	CGCAAHSGANVLTF
TRBV27	TRBJ1-5	CASSPTHSTGVRIQPQHF
TRBV29-1	TRBJ1-1	CSVGDRANTEAFF
TRBV5-5	TRBJ2-7	CASSTIAGQTYEQYF